The T cell receptor (beta chain) under discussion was sequenced for a study of naive and memory T cell subsets (dated by TCRdb to the late 2010s). Study-level background: An open-source, UMI-based TCR alpha and beta sequencing pipeline was applied to sorted naive and memory peripheral blood T cell subsets. Complete agreement was observed between the functional CMV T cell responses and the IgG serology results. RNA was DNase-treated and reverse transcribed with TCR constant-region primers, mostly using SuperScript III. Points the paper makes about the study in general: A few larger clonotypes were present in naive repertoires, particularly the CD8 repertoires, and these clonotypes were possibly memory cells re-expressing CD45RA. RNA-based TCR counts may be affected by expression changes linked to T cell activation and differentiation. A clonotype was defined as a single alpha or beta chain sequence rather than as a paired alpha/beta receptor. TCR abundance followed a power law with an exponent that was different for naive and memory subsets but consistent across the three individuals. After error correction, only a single occurrence was seen for over 95% of naive TCR sequences, so much steeper abundance distributions were produced than in memory subsets. No ground truth was available to validate the repertoire findings for the naive and memory subsets. Gini index rose and Shannon and inverse Simpson diversity fell from naive through CM, EM and EMRA in both CD4 and CD8 cells.

The protocol used for the library was UMI-ligation and nested PCR. An equimolar mix of two oligonucleotides covering both TRBC1 and TRBC2 was used as the beta constant-region primer. The ligated cDNA went through four rounds of PCR with nested alpha and beta constant-region primers together with the SP2 primer. T4 RNA ligase 1 ligated a single-stranded oligonucleotide carrying the SP2 primer and a 12-nucleotide UMI to the cDNA 3' end. Incubation of the ligation reaction was carried out at 16 degrees C for about 20-24 hours. PCR2 was typically performed as a SYBR Green qPCR and was stopped at a predetermined threshold so that over-amplification was prevented. Apart from the first purification, every purification step used Agencourt AMPure XP magnetic beads. Library quantification was done by Qubit, followed by a TapeStation check on which the main peak was expected at around 650 bp. The pooled libraries were sequenced on an Illumina MiSeq using v2 2x251 paired-end kits, which usually yielded about 0.95-2.1 million reads per sample. Each sample library was pooled at around 4 nM, and roughly 4.5-7.5% PhiX was included to improve cluster recognition. Regarding the original processing steps: V and J genes were assigned to Demultiplexor-processed FASTQ reads by Decombinator through tag matching, with a single base-pair mismatch being allowed. UMIs were used by Collapsinator to correct both sequencing errors and frequency errors arising from PCR heterogeneity. TCRs were translated and CDR3s were extracted from the conserved cysteine to the FGXG phenylalanine by CDR3Translator, with non-productive sequences being flagged. Gini, Shannon entropy and inverse Simpson indices were calculated on repertoires that had been subsampled to equal numbers of UMI-defined TCRs. Clonotype abundance distributions were fitted to a power law by maximum likelihood within the linear range. When run on a single naive CD8 sample, MIGEC and the pipeline yielded similar UMI counts, similar unique TCR numbers and similar clonal distributions. In one analysis, naive TCRs also found in any memory subset of the same donor were removed from the naive repertoire. Repertoires were searched for roughly 7,300 CMV-associated CDR3 sequences compiled from VDJdb and a published dataset. TCRdb itself trimmed the public reads at Q25 with fastp, ran MiXCR and retained productive beta chains. Merged by CDR3 protein, the rows form single entries marked with the most common genes and DNA. None of the V and J calls come from the authors' own analysis; TCRdb made them. Counted in this sample were around 160,000 distinct CDR3 sequences; 22% of them appeared once. The ten biggest clones cover 0.085% to 0.11% of the sample.

On this clonotype: Its antigen remains undetermined. Nothing much larger sits one base from this clone, and base qualities are not available.

From the second PCR step onward, the TCR alpha chain libraries and the TCR beta chain libraries were amplified separately. CMV status of each donor was established by measuring IFNgamma production from CD4+ T cells after fresh PBMCs were stimulated overnight with CMV viral lysate. Using Miltenyi beads, CD4 T cells were first positively selected, and CD8 T cells were then positively selected from the CD4-negative fraction. After staining for CD3, CD4, CD8, CD45RA, CD27 and a live/dead dye, cells were sorted on a BD Aria II into four subsets based on CD45RA and CD27. Blood was obtained from a few healthy volunteers, and the blood from each volunteer was fractionated into CD4 and CD8 T cells and subsequently into four differentiation subsets. Approximately 0.13 L of peripheral blood was drawn per donor, and PBMC were isolated by Ficoll-Paque PLUS density-gradient centrifugation. The sorted cells were lysed in RLT buffer, after which RNA was extracted using a Qiagen RNeasy kit and kept at -80 degrees C.

CDR1 and CDR2 (LGHDT, YNNKEL) derive from the germline V gene (reference sequence). Deletion took 1 base off V and 6 bases off J, with a span of 9 bases between the germline ends. The CDR3 runs 13 amino acids, cysteine and phenylalanine included. The DNA shown is the 39-base CDR3, in frame from base 1. The clonotype originates from a human donor in good health. The sample taken for sequencing was naive CD4+ T cells from blood. The cell subset or site label for this specimen denotes: naive T cells, CD45RA high CD27+. The V and J genes are TRBV3-1 and TRBJ2-5; the D gene is not confidently resolved. The DNA sequence is given as TGTGCCAGCAGCCAAGGACTCTCAAAGACCCAGTACTTC. Its protein is CASSQGLSKTQYF.